Each of the 28 T cell receptor beta chains below was sequenced from the same sample in a study of T cells in Graves' hyperthyroidism and ophthalmopathy. RNA transcripts were the template for amplifying TCR beta CDR3 regions. Carried out on the TCR CDR3, a first-round RT-PCR used the HTBI primer set. TCRdb re-called the multiplex PCR reads with MiXCR, one entry per CDR3 protein. The table shows under 400,000 distinct CDR3 sequences, with more than 11% occurring only once. Sample: blood. The receptor source for this set is a woman aged 55-69 years with Graves' hyperthyroidism.

This clonotype was detected only a few times. V and J are TRBV4-2 and TRBJ1-2; D gene uncertain. Germline assignment: CDR1 LGHNA and CDR2 YNFKEQ. CDR3 length equals 15 residues. V lost 1 base, J lost 8 bases, and 17 bases lay in between. CDR3 protein: CASSQGPSGDGGYTF. CDR3 sequence (DNA): TGTGCCAGCAGCCAAGGACCGAGCGGGGATGGCGGCTACACCTTC.

This clonotype was observed at least ten times. V gene TRBV6-6 combines with J gene TRBJ2-5, with D perhaps given as TRBD1 or TRBD2 (6 bases each). With 0 bases removed from V and 2 bases from J, the gap between germline ends came to 13 bases. This CDR3 has 16 amino acids. CDR1 MNHNY and CDR2 SVGAGI come from the germline V gene (reference sequence). The CDR3 coding sequence is TGTGCCAGCAGTTACTCAGGAGGGACAAGACAAGAGACCCAGTACTTC. Translated, it gives CASSYSGGTRQETQYF.

This clonotype was detected ten times or more. V and J are TRBV6-1 and TRBJ2-1; possibly TRBD2 for D (6 bases). V was trimmed by 2 bases and J by 3 bases, leaving 11 bases between them. Germline lookup yields CDR1 MNHNS and CDR2 SASEGT. The CDR3 has 15 residues. CDR3 bases: TGTGCCAGCAGTGAAACGGGACTCGTCTACAATGAGCAGTTCTTC. Its translation: CASSETGLVYNEQFF.

This clonotype was recorded many times. The chain joins TRBV30 to TRBJ1-1; D ambiguous. V was pared by 3 bases and J by 1 base, with 9 bases between. The germline V gene has CDR1 GTSNPN and CDR2 SVGIG (reference sequence). The CDR3 totals 13 residues. The CDR3 sequence: CAWSWSGNTEAFF. DNA for the CDR3: TGTGCCTGGAGCTGGTCCGGGAACACTGAAGCTTTCTTT.

This clonotype was observed a handful of times. The gene calls are TRBV7-2 and TRBJ2-1, with 12 nucleotides matching TRBD2. This CDR3 has 14 amino acids. Germline V gene sequence: CDR1 SGHTA, CDR2 FQGNSA. Trimming cost V 4 bases and J 7 bases; bases outside gene matches: 2. The CDR3 loop reads CASSYLAGGNEQFF. The DNA of the CDR3 is TGTGCCAGCAGCTACCTAGCGGGAGGGAATGAGCAGTTCTTC.

This clonotype was observed at least ten times. The chain has TRBV11-3 and TRBJ2-1; a weak D match, TRBD2 (6 bases). V dropped 4 bases and J dropped 3 bases, with 16 bases sitting between them. The CDR3 is 16 amino acids. The germline V gene encodes CDR1 SGHNT and CDR2 YENEEA. The CDR3 sequence: CASSSTTRGNYNEQFF. In DNA form, the CDR3 reads TGTGCCAGCAGCTCTACCACTCGCGGGAACTACAATGAGCAGTTCTTC.

The rearrangement links TRBV10-3 to TRBJ2-1, with D unresolved. V dropped 2 bases and J dropped 13 bases, with 12 bases sitting between them. This CDR3 comprises 12 residues. Looked up from germline, CDR1 is ENHRY and CDR2 is SYGVKD. CDR3 bases: TGTGCCATCAGTGAGAACGCAGTGGGCCAGTTCTTC. Translation: CAISENAVGQFF.

In this sample, this clonotype turned up many times. The chain links TRBV5-5 to TRBJ2-1; 10 bases map to TRBD2. The germline CDR1 and CDR2 sequences are SGHKS and YYEKEE (reference sequence). V trimming: 4 bases; J trimming: 0 bases; junction bases outside the gene matches: 4. The CDR3 covers 16 residues. The CDR3 DNA reads as TGTGCCAGCAGCATGGGACTAGCGAGCTCCTACAATGAGCAGTTCTTC. Protein product: CASSMGLASSYNEQFF.

The rearrangement links TRBV6-2 or TRBV6-3 to TRBJ1-2; no definite D call. Trimming pared 0 bases from V and 4 bases from J, leaving 9 bases between. This CDR3 is built from 14 residues. Germline CDR1 and CDR2: MNHEY and SVGEGT. The CDR3 sequence: CASSYSVGGYGYTF. In DNA form, the CDR3 reads TGTGCCAGCAGTTACTCAGTGGGAGGCTATGGCTACACCTTC.

The sample holds many counts of this clonotype. V is TRBV5-6 and J is TRBJ1-1, with D unresolved. Germline V gene sequence: CDR1 SGHDT, CDR2 YYEEEE. Trimming stripped 1 base from V and 0 bases from J, with 7 bases between. The CDR3 sequence is 14 residues long. CDR3 sequence: CASSLFSMNTEAFF. The CDR3 DNA follows: TGTGCCAGCAGCTTGTTTTCGATGAACACTGAAGCTTTCTTT.

At least ten counts were recorded for this clonotype. CDR3 DNA sequence: TGTGCCAGCTCCACCGGGACTAGTGGCCACGAGCAGTACTTC. This translates into CASSTGTSGHEQYF. This chain connects TRBV3-1 to TRBJ2-7, with TRBD2 identical over 8 bases. Germline V gives CDR1 LGHDT, CDR2 YNNKEL (reference sequence). The CDR3 runs 14 residues. V was clipped by 8 bases and J by 5 bases; unmatched bases: 11.

The chain couples TRBV2 to TRBJ2-7; 9 bases line up with TRBD1. The CDR3 totals 14 residues. With 7 bases clipped from V and 3 bases from J, the junction kept 7 bases outside the gene matches. CDR1 and CDR2 from the germline V gene are SNHLY and FYNNEI. The chain's CDR3 is CASMMDRGRYEQYF. CDR3 nucleotide sequence: TGTGCCAGCATGATGGACAGGGGCCGCTACGAGCAGTACTTC.

This clonotype was detected many times. The chain recombines TRBV5-1 with TRBJ2-7; the D gene is possibly TRBD1 (6 bases). Germline CDR1 SGHRS, CDR2 YFSETQ. This CDR3 contains 13 residues. With 4 bases removed from V and 6 bases from J, the gap between germline ends came to 14 bases. The CDR3, as DNA: TGCGCCAGCAGCCTAGGGACACGCGGCGAGCAGTACTTC. Translating gives CASSLGTRGEQYF.

The gene calls are TRBV20-1 and TRBJ2-3; 11 positions match TRBD2. The V segment lost 0 bases and the J segment 9 bases; nucleotides outside the gene matches: 8. CDR1 is DFQATT and CDR2 is SNEGSKA in the germline V gene (reference sequence). CDR3 length: 15 amino acids. The CDR3: CSAREASGRPRTQYF. CDR3 nucleotide sequence: TGCAGTGCTAGAGAAGCTAGCGGGAGGCCACGGACGCAGTATTTT.

This clonotype was counted ten times or more. The chain links TRBV28 to TRBJ2-2; unclear D gene. V lost 11 bases and J 9 bases, leaving 13 bases between the germline ends. CDR3 length: 11 amino acids. The germline V gene encodes CDR1 MDHEN and CDR2 SYDVKM. The CDR3 DNA is TGTGCCCATTCTAGAACCCGGGAGCTGTTTTTT. Protein sequence: CAHSRTRELFF. Full variable domain (missing parts from reference TRBV28 and TRBJ2-2): DVKVTQSSRYLVKRTGEKVFLECVQDMDHENMFWYRQDPGLGLRLIYFSYDVKMKEKGDIPEGYSVSREKKERFSLILESASTNQTSMYLCAHSRTRELFFGEGSRLTVL.

The rearrangement uses TRBV29-1 and TRBJ2-1, with D perhaps TRBD1 or TRBD2 (5 bases each). Trimming left V 4 bases short and J 6 bases short, with 16 bases between. The CDR3 has 14 amino acids. Germline CDR1 is SQVTM and CDR2 is ANQGSEA. The CDR3 reads CSVGRGPGTNEQFF. As DNA, the CDR3 is TGCAGCGTTGGCCGGGGCCCCGGGACCAATGAGCAGTTCTTC.

This clonotype has at least ten counts. The V call is TRBV9, the J call TRBJ2-1; 8 bases match TRBD2. The CDR3 runs to 13 residues. J was trimmed by 8 bases and V by 1 base; bases with no gene match: 2. The germline gives CDR1 SGDLS, CDR2 YYNGEE. DNA of the CDR3: TGTGCCAGCAGCGTAAGCGGGAGCGATGAGCAGTTCTTC. Amino acid sequence: CASSVSGSDEQFF.

This clonotype was seen at least ten times. The rearrangement links TRBV5-1 to TRBJ2-3; possibly TRBD2 for D (5 bases). The V end lost 0 bases, the J end lost 0 bases, and 11 bases lay between the germline ends. Germline V gene data show CDR1 as SGHRS and CDR2 as YFSETQ. The CDR3 has 16 amino acids. This CDR3 is CASSLVPGMSTDTQYF. CDR3 sequence (DNA): TGCGCCAGCAGCTTGGTTCCGGGAATGAGCACAGATACGCAGTATTTT.

A remark on this clonotype: This may arise from a read error, as a much more abundant clone is one base away. The rearrangement links TRBV9 to TRBJ1-3; D might be TRBD1 (6 bases). This CDR3 is 14 amino acids long. Germline values: CDR1 SGDLS, CDR2 YYNGEE. V was cut by 4 bases and J by 4 bases, with 12 bases left in between. The CDR3 bases are TGTGCCAGCAGCACCCAGGGGTCCGGAAACACCATATATTTT. Its translation is CASSTQGSGNTIYF.

This clonotype showed up many times. The J gene is TRBJ2-7, the V gene TRBV29-1, with TRBD2 identical over 16 bases. The CDR3 is made up of 18 amino acids. V trimming: 3 bases; J trimming: 3 bases; junction bases outside the gene matches: 11. The V gene's germline CDR1 is SQVTM and CDR2 ANQGSEA. The CDR3 here is CSVEPGLAGGPTFYEQYF. The DNA for the CDR3 is TGCAGCGTTGAGCCGGGACTAGCGGGAGGGCCTACATTCTACGAGCAGTACTTC.

This clonotype was seen at least ten times. The V and J genes are TRBV30 and TRBJ2-7; either TRBD1 or TRBD2 may fit D (5 bases each). The CDR3 runs 13 residues. Trimming removed 1 base at V and 5 bases at J, with 12 bases between. Germline V gene sequence: CDR1 GTSNPN, CDR2 SVGIG (reference sequence). The CDR3 spells CAWSAVMGHEQYF. The CDR3 DNA is TGTGCCTGGAGTGCCGTGATGGGACACGAGCAGTACTTC.

This clonotype was counted between two and nine times. The CDR3 nucleotides are TGCGCCAGCAGCCAGAACACGGCGAACACCGGGGAGCTGTTTTTT. This translates into CASSQNTANTGELFF. The V call is TRBV4-1, the J call TRBJ2-2; D gene ambiguous. The CDR3 runs to 15 residues. Germline V gives CDR1 MGHRA, CDR2 YSYEKL. Deletions cut 3 bases from V and 0 bases from J, with 8 bases between.

This clonotype was seen repeatedly, ten times or more. This chain connects TRBV28 to TRBJ2-1; 9 bases match TRBD1. With 5 bases clipped from V and 1 base from J, the junction kept 6 bases outside the gene matches. The V gene's germline CDR1 is MDHEN and CDR2 SYDVKM. This CDR3 region has 16 residues. The DNA of the CDR3 is TGTGCCAGCAGTCCAACCGGGACAGGGTCCTACAATGAGCAGTTCTTC. Translating gives CASSPTGTGSYNEQFF.

This rearrangement joins TRBV10-3 to TRBJ2-2, with TRBD1 matching 9 bases. CDR1 and CDR2 from the germline V gene are ENHRY and SYGVKD. Unmatched junction bases numbered 9, after V lost 9 bases and J lost 4 bases. The CDR3 extends over 15 amino acids. The CDR3 is CAITTGTGPTGELFF. CDR3 in DNA: TGTGCCATAACGACCGGGACAGGGCCCACCGGGGAGCTGTTTTTT.

Ten or more counts support this clonotype. Its ends do not fully match the called genes, so a read error is possible. The chain is built from TRBV7-8 and TRBJ2-3; 10 bases map to TRBD1. The CDR3 length is 14 residues. CDR1 is SGHVS and CDR2 is FQNEAQ in the germline V gene. The CDR3 spells CPSTRDRGTDTQYF. The DNA for the CDR3 is TGTCCCAGCACGCGGGACAGGGGAACAGATACGCAGTATTTT.

This clonotype was recorded many times. This chain joins TRBV7-8 and TRBJ2-1; tentative D call: TRBD2 (6 bases). V gave up 0 bases and J gave up 3 bases, with 12 bases separating them. The CDR3 extends over 16 amino acids. Germline V CDR1 and CDR2: SGHVS, FQNEAQ. The CDR3 loop is CASSLAETRRYNEQFF. As DNA, the CDR3 is TGTGCCAGCAGCTTAGCGGAGACTAGACGCTACAATGAGCAGTTCTTC.

This clonotype has a count of ten or more. This chain connects TRBV20-1 to TRBJ2-1; TRBD2 aligns across 7 bases. Germline trimming cut 1 base from V and 10 bases from J; bases unmatched to any gene: 7. CDR3 size: 13 residues. Germline CDR1 and CDR2: DFQATT and SNEGSKA (reference sequence). CDR3 in DNA: TGCAGTGCTAGAGGGCGACTAGCCGGCGAGCAGTTCTTC. Protein: CSARGRLAGEQFF.

This clonotype was counted ten times or more. The chain couples TRBV20-1 to TRBJ2-3; possible D gene TRBD2, 5 bases. V was trimmed by 2 bases and J by 2 bases, leaving 11 bases between them. Looked up from germline, CDR1 is DFQATT and CDR2 is SNEGSKA (reference sequence). There are 14 residues in the CDR3. CDR3 sequence (DNA): TGCAGTGCTAGACCCGGGATGGACACAGATACGCAGTATTTT. Translated, it gives CSARPGMDTDTQYF.